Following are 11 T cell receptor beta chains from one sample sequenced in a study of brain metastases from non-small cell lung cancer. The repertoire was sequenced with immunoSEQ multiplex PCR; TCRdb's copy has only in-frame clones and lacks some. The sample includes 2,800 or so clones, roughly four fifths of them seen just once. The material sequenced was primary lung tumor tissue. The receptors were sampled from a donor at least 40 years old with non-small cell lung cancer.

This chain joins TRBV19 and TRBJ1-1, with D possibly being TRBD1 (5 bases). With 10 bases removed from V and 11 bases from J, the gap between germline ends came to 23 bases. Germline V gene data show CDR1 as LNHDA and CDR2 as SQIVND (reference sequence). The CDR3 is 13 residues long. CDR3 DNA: TGTGCCACCGTACAGGAAATCCCTGGCGCGGCTTTCTTT. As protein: CATVQEIPGAAFF.

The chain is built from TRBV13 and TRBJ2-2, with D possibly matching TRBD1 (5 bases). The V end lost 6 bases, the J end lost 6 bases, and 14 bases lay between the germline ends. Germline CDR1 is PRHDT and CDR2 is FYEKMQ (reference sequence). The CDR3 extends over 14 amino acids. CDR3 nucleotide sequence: TGTGCCAGCAGGTCGAAAGGGGATTCCGGGGAGCTGTTTTTT. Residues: CASRSKGDSGELFF.

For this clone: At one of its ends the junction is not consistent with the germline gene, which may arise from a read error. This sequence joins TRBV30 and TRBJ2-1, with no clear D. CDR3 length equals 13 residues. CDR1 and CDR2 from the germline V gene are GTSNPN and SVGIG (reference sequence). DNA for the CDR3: TGTGCCTGGAGTGCCCTCAACTACAATGAACAGTTCTTC. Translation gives CAWSALNYNEQFF.

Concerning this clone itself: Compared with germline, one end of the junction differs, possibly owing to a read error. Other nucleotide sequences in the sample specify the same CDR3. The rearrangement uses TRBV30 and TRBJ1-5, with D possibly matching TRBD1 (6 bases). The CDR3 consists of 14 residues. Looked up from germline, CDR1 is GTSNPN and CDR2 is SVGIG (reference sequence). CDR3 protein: CAWSVPGDNQPQHF. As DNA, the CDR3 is TGTGCCTGGAGTGTACCAGGGGACAATCAGCCTCAGCATTTT.

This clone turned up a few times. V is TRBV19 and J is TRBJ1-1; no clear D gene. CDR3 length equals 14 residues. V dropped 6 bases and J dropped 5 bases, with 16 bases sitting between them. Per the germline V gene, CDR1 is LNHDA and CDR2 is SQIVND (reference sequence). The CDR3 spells CASSPPVSGTEAFF. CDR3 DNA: TGTGCCAGTAGCCCACCGGTATCGGGTACTGAAGCTTTCTTT.

CDR3 loop: CASSPLSITDIQYF. The CDR3 coding sequence is TGCGCCAGCAGCCCCCTCTCGATAACGGACATTCAGTACTTC. The rearrangement uses TRBV5-1 and TRBJ2-4; D remains unclear. The CDR3 covers 14 residues. V was cut by 4 bases and J by 8 bases, with 16 bases left in between. Germline V lookup: CDR1 SGHRS, CDR2 YFSETQ.

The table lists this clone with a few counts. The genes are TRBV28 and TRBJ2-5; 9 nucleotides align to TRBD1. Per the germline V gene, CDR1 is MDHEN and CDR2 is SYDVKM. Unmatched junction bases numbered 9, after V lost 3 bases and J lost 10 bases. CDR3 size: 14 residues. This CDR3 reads CASSLGQGGWGQYF. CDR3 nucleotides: TGTGCCAGCAGTTTGGGACAGGGAGGCTGGGGCCAGTACTTC.

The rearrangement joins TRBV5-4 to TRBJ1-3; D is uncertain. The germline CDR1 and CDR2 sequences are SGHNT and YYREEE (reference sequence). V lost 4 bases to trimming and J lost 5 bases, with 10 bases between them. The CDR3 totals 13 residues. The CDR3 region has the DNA TGTGCCAGCAGCCACATAGATAGAAACACCATATATTTT. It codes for CASSHIDRNTIYF.

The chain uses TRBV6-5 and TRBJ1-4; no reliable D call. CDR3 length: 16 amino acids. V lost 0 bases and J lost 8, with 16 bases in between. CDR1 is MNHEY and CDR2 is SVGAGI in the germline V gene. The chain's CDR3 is CASSYSPGSLSEKLFF. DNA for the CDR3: TGTGCCAGCAGTTACTCGCCGGGATCCTTATCGGAAAAACTGTTTTTT.

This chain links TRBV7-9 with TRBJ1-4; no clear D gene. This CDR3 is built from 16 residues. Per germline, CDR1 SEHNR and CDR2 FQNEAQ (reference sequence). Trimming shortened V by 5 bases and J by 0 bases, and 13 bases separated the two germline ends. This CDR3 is CASSLLMSATNEKLFF. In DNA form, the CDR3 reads TGTGCCAGCAGCCTATTGATGTCTGCAACTAATGAAAAACTGTTTTTT. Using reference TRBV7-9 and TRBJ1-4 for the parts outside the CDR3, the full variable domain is DTGVSQNPRHKITKRGQNVTFRCDPISEHNRLYWYRQTLGQGPEFLTYFQNEAQLEKSRLLSDRFSAERPKGSFSTLEIQRTEQGDSAMYLCASSLLMSATNEKLFFGSGTQLSVL.

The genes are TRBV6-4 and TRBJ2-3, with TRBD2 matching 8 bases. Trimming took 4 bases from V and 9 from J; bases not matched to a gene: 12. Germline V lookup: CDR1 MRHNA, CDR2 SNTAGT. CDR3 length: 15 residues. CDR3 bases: TGTGCCAGCAGTGCCGCGTCTAGCGGGTCGGAGACGCAGTATTTT. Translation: CASSAASSGSETQYF.